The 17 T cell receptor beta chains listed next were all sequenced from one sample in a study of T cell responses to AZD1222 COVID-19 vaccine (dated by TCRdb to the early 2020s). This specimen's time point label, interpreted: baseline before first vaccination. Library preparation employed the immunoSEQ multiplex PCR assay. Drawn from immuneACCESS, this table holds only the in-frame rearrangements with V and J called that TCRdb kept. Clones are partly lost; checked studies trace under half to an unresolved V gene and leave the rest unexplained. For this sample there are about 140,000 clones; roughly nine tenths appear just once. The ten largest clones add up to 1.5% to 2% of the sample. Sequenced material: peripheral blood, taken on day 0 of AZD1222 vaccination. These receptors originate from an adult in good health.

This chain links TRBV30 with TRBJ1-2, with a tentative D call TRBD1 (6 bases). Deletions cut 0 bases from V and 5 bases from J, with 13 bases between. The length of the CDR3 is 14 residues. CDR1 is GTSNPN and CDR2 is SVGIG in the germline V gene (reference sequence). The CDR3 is CAWSVVRQEYGYTF. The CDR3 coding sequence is TGTGCCTGGAGTGTGGTAAGACAGGAGTATGGCTACACCTTC.

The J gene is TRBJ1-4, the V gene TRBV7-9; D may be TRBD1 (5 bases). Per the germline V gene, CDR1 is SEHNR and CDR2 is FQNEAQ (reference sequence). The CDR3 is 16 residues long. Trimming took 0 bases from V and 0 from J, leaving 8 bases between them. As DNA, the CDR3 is TGTGCCAGCAGCTTAGCGCAGGGCCCAACTAATGAAAAACTGTTTTTT. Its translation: CASSLAQGPTNEKLFF. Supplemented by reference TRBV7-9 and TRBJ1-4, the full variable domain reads DTGVSQNPRHKITKRGQNVTFRCDPISEHNRLYWYRQTLGQGPEFLTYFQNEAQLEKSRLLSDRFSAERPKGSFSTLEIQRTEQGDSAMYLCASSLAQGPTNEKLFFGSGTQLSVL.

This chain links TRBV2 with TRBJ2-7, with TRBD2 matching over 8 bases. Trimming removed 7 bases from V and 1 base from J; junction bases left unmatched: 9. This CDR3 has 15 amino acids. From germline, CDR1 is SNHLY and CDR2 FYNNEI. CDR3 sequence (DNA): TGTGCCAGCACTCAAGAGACTAGCGAGTCCTACGAGCAGTACTTC. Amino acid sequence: CASTQETSESYEQYF.

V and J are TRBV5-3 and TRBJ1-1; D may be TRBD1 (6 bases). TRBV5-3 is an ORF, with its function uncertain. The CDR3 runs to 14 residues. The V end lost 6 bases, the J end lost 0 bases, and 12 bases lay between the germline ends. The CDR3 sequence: CARIQGPMNTEAFF. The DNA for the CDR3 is TGTGCCAGAATACAGGGACCCATGAACACTGAAGCTTTCTTT.

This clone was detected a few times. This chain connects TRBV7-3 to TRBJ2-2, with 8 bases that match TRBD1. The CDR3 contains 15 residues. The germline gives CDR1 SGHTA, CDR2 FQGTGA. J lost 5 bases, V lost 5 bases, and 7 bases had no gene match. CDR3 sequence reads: CASSLDRVRTGELFF. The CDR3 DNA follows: TGTGCCAGCAGCCTGGACAGGGTGCGGACCGGGGAGCTGTTTTTT.

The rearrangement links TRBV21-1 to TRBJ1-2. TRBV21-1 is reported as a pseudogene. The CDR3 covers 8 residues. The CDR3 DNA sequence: TGTGCCAGCAGAGTCTACACCTTC. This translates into CASRVYTF.

The DNA of the CDR3 is TGTGCCAGCAGCTCCACAGGGGGCGGCGAGACCCAGTACTTC. Its protein is CASSSTGGGETQYF. The rearrangement joins TRBV7-2 to TRBJ2-5, with 9 bases fitting TRBD1. V trimming: 4 bases; J trimming: 5 bases; junction bases outside the gene matches: 5. Germline CDR1 SGHTA, CDR2 FQGNSA. The CDR3 is 14 residues long.

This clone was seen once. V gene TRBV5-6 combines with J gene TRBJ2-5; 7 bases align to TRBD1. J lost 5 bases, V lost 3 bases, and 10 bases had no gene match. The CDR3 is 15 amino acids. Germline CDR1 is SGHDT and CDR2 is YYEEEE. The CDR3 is CASSSRGGGGETQYF. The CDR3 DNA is TGTGCCAGCAGCTCCCGAGGGGGCGGCGGGGAGACCCAGTACTTC.

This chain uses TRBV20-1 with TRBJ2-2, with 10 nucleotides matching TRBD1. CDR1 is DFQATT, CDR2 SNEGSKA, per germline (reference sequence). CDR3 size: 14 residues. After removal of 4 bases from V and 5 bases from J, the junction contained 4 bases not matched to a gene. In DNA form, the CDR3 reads TGCAGTGCTAATGACAGGGGGCGGACCGGGGAGCTGTTTTTT. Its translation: CSANDRGRTGELFF.

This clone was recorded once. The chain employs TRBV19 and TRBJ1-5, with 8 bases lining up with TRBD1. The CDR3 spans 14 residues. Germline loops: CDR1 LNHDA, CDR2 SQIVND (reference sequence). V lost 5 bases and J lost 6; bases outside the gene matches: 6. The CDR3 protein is CASSLDRESQPQHF. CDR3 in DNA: TGTGCCAGTAGTCTGGACAGGGAAAGTCAGCCCCAGCATTTT.

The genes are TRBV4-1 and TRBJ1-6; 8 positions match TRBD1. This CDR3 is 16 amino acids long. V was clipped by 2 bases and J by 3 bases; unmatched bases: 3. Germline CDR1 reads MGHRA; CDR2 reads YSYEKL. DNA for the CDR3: TGCGCCAGCAGCCAACCCGACAGGGGCTATAATTCACCCCTCCACTTT. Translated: CASSQPDRGYNSPLHF.

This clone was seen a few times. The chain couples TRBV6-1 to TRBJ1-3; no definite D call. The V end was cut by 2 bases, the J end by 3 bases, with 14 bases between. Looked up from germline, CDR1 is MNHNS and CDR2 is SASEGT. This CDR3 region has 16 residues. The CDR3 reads CASSEPLLSGGNTIYF. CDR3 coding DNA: TGTGCCAGCAGTGAACCCCTTCTAAGCGGTGGAAACACCATATATTTT.

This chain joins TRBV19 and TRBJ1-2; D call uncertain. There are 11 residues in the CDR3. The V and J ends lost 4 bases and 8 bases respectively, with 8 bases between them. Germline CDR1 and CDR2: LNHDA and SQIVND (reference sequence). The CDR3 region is CASSTILGYTF. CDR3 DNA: TGTGCCAGTAGTACGATACTAGGCTACACCTTC.

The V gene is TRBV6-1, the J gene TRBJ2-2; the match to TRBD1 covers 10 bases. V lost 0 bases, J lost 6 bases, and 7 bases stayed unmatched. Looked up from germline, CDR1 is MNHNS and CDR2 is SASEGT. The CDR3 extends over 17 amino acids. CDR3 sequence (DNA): TGTGCCAGCAGTGAAGCGCCGTCGGGGACAGGGGCCGGGGAGCTGTTTTTT. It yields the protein CASSEAPSGTGAGELFF.

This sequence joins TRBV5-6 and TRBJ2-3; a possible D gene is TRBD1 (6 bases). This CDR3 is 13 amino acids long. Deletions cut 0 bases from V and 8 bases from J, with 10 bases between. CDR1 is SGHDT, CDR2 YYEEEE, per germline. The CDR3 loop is CASSLDRVGTQYF. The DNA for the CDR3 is TGTGCCAGCAGCTTGGACAGGGTCGGTACGCAGTATTTT.

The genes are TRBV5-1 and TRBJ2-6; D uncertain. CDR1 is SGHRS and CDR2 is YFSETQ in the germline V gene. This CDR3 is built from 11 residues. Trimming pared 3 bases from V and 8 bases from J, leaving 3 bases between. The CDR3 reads CASSYSNVLTF. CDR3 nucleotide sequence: TGCGCCAGCAGCTATTCCAACGTCCTGACTTTC.

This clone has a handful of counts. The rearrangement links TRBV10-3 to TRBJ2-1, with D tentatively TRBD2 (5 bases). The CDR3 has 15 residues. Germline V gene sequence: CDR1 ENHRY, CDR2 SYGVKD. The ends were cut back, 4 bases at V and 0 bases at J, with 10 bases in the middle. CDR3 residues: CAISGYRGSYNEQFF. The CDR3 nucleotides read TGTGCCATCAGTGGTTACCGGGGCTCCTACAATGAGCAGTTCTTC.